The clone carrying this TCR beta chain was seen ten or more times. Its antigen is currently unknown. These data belong to a study of T cells in Graves' hyperthyroidism and ophthalmopathy. Whole-study context: Peripheral blood samples were taken at initial diagnosis, prior to any treatment.

Using RNA transcripts as the source, TCR beta CDR3 regions were amplified. HTBI primers were used for first-round RT-PCR of the TCR CDR3. TCRdb itself ran the multiplex PCR reads through MiXCR, one entry per CDR3 protein. The table lists 400,000 to 500,000 distinct CDR3 sequences, 14% of them singletons, with over 15% in the top ten. V was shortened by 0 bases and J by 2 bases, with 11 bases between the two germline ends. Germline CDR1 reads SGDLS; CDR2 reads YYNGEE. The CDR3 runs 16 residues. Study-level points and caveats: Blood also held most thyroid clonotypes expanded beyond 0.001.

Not enrolled were patients with uncontrolled infection, other autoimmune disease, pregnancy or lactation. Each diagnosis drew on symptoms, thyroxine, TRAb, thyroid ultrasound and orbital computed tomography findings. The sample was blood. The TCR originated in a woman between 18 and 30 years old with Graves' hyperthyroidism. This chain joins TRBV9 and TRBJ2-2; D assignment may be TRBD1 or TRBD2 (5 bases each). The CDR3 reads CASSVAAGTNTGELFF. CDR3 nucleotide sequence: TGTGCCAGCAGCGTAGCGGCAGGGACCAACACCGGGGAGCTGTTTTTT. The full variable domain, rest sourced from reference TRBV9 and TRBJ2-2, is DSGVTQTPKHLITATGQRVTLRCSPRSGDLSVYWYQQSLDQGLQFLIQYYNGEERAKGNILERFSAQQFPDLHSELNLSSLELGDSALYFCASSVAAGTNTGELFFGEGSRLTVL.